This T cell receptor (beta chain) was sequenced during a study of T-cell reconstitution after alpha-beta-depleted transplantation in children. Broader study findings: Certain patients had high TCRbeta diversity at day 60, and it came from recipient T cells and thymic progenitors that survived. The study reportedly traced alpha-beta T cells about two months after transplant to several hundred expanded graft clones.

This clonotype occurred many times. Its cognate antigen is unknown. V dropped 5 bases and J dropped 3; count of bases not matched to a gene: 1. This CDR3 spans 14 amino acids. Germline assignment: CDR1 SGHRS and CDR2 YFSETQ. Preparation of the TCRbeta library involved a method that used unique molecular identifiers. Each CDR3 protein is one row after TCRdb ran MiXCR on the PCR reads. The data hold around 200,000 distinct CDR3 sequences, with roughly a tenth observed a single time. The sequence was collected from a child younger than two with acute myeloid leukemia, due to receive a stem cell transplant. Sequenced here: PBMCs, sampled before TCRalphabeta/CD19-depleted stem cell transplant. The rearrangement links TRBV5-1 to TRBJ2-3, with 12 bases aligning to TRBD2. The CDR3 loop reads CASRGLAGTDTQYF. DNA of the CDR3: TGCGCCAGCAGAGGACTAGCGGGAACAGATACGCAGTATTTT.